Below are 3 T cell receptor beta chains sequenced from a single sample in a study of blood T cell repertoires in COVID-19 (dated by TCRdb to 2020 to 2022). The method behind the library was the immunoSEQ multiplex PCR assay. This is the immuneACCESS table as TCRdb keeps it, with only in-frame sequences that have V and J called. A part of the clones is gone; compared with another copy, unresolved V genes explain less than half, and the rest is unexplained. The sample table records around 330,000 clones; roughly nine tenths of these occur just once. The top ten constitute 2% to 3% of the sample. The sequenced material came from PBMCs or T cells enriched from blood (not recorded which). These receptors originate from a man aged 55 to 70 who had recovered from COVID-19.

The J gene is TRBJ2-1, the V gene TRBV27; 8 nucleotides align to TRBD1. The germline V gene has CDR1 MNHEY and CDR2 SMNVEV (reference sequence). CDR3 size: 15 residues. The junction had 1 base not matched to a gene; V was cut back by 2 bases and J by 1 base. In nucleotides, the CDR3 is TGTGCCAGCAGTTTAGACAGGGGATCCTACAATGAGCAGTTCTTC. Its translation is CASSLDRGSYNEQFF.

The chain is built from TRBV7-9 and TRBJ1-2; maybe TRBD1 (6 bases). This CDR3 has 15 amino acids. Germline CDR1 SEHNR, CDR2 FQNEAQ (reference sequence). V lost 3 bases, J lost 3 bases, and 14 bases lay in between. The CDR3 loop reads CASSFSPTGYYGYTF. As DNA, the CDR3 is TGTGCCAGCAGCTTCTCGCCTACAGGGTACTATGGCTACACCTTC.

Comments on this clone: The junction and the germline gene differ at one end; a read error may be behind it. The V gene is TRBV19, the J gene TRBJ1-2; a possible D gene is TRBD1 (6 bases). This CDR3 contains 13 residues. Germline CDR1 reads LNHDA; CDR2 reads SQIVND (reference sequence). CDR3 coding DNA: TGTGCCAGCAGTAGGACAGAAAGCTATGGCTACACCTTC. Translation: CASSRTESYGYTF.